This entry lists 32 T cell receptor beta chains sequenced from one sample in a study of cytomegalovirus exposure and HLA in healthy donors (dated by TCRdb to the late 2010s). Library preparation employed the immunoSEQ multiplex PCR assay. For the multiplex PCR, a mixture combining 60 forward primers for TCR Vbeta segments and 13 reverse primers for TCR Jbeta segments was used. TCRdb carries this immuneACCESS record with in-frame sequences only. Its versions omit some clonotypes, under half of them owing to an unresolved V gene in the studies checked, with the rest unexplained. Counted in this sample were fewer than 300,000 clones; 70% to 90% of them appeared once. Roughly 4% of the sample goes to the ten largest clones. The sequencing sample was made of PBMCs. The receptors shown here come from a man aged 35 to 55 in good health and CMV-seropositive.

The rearrangement links TRBV5-6 to TRBJ1-2, with D unclear. V was trimmed by 4 bases and J by 0 bases, leaving 7 bases between them. This CDR3 is 13 amino acids long. Germline V gene sequence: CDR1 SGHDT, CDR2 YYEEEE. CDR3 DNA: TGTGCCAGCAGCCCGGGAACTAACTATGGCTACACCTTC. Translating gives CASSPGTNYGYTF.

Worth noting for this clone: One end of the junction varies from germline; a read error may be responsible. The chain joins TRBV7-9 to TRBJ1-2, with D uncertain. CDR1 and CDR2 (germline): SEHNR, FQNEAQ (reference sequence). The CDR3 has 11 residues. The CDR3 DNA is TGTTCCAGCAGCCATGTTAGCGGCTACACCTTC. Protein product: CSSSHVSGYTF.

This chain connects TRBV9 to TRBJ2-3, with 11 bases fitting TRBD2. J gave up 2 bases and V 0 bases, and 8 bases lay outside the gene matches. The CDR3 spans 18 residues. Per the germline V gene, CDR1 is SGDLS and CDR2 is YYNGEE. The chain's CDR3 is CASSVETGTSGFTDTQYF. The DNA for the CDR3 is TGTGCCAGCAGCGTAGAGACCGGGACTAGCGGATTCACAGATACGCAGTATTTT.

J is TRBJ2-1 and V is TRBV27, with 7 bases aligning to TRBD1. CDR1 and CDR2 (germline): MNHEY, SMNVEV (reference sequence). The CDR3 sequence is 16 residues long. V trimming: 3 bases; J trimming: 1 base; junction bases outside the gene matches: 6. CDR3 protein: CASSFTGEFSYNEQFF. The CDR3 bases are TGTGCCAGCAGTTTCACAGGGGAGTTTTCCTACAATGAGCAGTTCTTC.

The chain carries TRBV28 and TRBJ2-7, with D tentatively TRBD1 (5 bases). CDR1 and CDR2 from the germline V gene are MDHEN and SYDVKM. The V and J ends lost 4 bases and 3 bases respectively, with 7 bases between them. The CDR3 totals 12 residues. Here the CDR3 DNA reads TGTGCCAGCAGTTGGGGCCTCTACGAGCAGTACTTC. This gives the protein CASSWGLYEQYF. Variable domain in full (rest from reference TRBV28 and TRBJ2-7): DVKVTQSSRYLVKRTGEKVFLECVQDMDHENMFWYRQDPGLGLRLIYFSYDVKMKEKGDIPEGYSVSREKKERFSLILESASTNQTSMYLCASSWGLYEQYFGPGTRLTVT.

As DNA, the CDR3 is TGTGCCAGTAGCCCTACCGCGAACACCGGGGAGCTGTTTTTT. It yields the protein CASSPTANTGELFF. V gene TRBV19 combines with J gene TRBJ2-2; D is uncertain. V was shortened by 6 bases and J by 0 bases, with 8 bases between the two germline ends. The germline V gene encodes CDR1 LNHDA and CDR2 SQIVND (reference sequence). The length of the CDR3 is 14 residues.

The chain employs TRBV9 and TRBJ1-2; 8 bases agree with TRBD1. The CDR3 sequence is 17 residues long. The trim removed 3 bases at V and 3 bases at J, leaving 13 bases unmatched. CDR1 is SGDLS and CDR2 is YYNGEE in the germline V gene. The CDR3 spells CASSGTGYEGRDYGYTF. DNA of the CDR3: TGTGCCAGCAGCGGGACAGGGTATGAGGGCAGGGACTATGGCTACACCTTC.

The chain couples TRBV18 to TRBJ2-1; 10 bases fit TRBD2. V was pared by 3 bases and J by 9 bases, with 17 bases of the junction left unmatched. This CDR3 has 18 residues. Germline V lookup: CDR1 KGHSH, CDR2 LQKENI. CDR3 region: CASSPVSFASGRLSEQFF. The CDR3 nucleotides read TGTGCCAGCTCACCGGTTTCCTTTGCTAGCGGGAGACTGAGTGAGCAGTTCTTC.

This clone was picked up a small number of times. The chain carries TRBV28 and TRBJ2-3; 9 bases map to TRBD2. This CDR3 has 18 amino acids. Germline-derived CDR1 and CDR2 are MDHEN and SYDVKM. With V trimmed by 2 bases and J by 0 bases, 9 bases remained unmatched. The CDR3: CASSLGVAGAFSTDTQYF. CDR3 nucleotide sequence: TGTGCCAGCAGTTTAGGTGTAGCGGGGGCGTTCAGCACAGATACGCAGTATTTT.

The chain joins TRBV6-1 to TRBJ2-1, with TRBD2 matching over 11 bases. After removal of 9 bases from V and 7 bases from J, the junction contained 11 bases not matched to a gene. This CDR3 comprises 15 residues. Germline lookup yields CDR1 MNHNS and CDR2 SASEGT. This chain's CDR3 is CASVSLAGGGNEQFF. The CDR3 bases are TGTGCCAGTGTTTCTCTAGCGGGAGGCGGTAATGAGCAGTTCTTC.

This chain uses TRBV5-1 with TRBJ2-3; D ambiguous. Per the germline V gene, CDR1 is SGHRS and CDR2 is YFSETQ. Deletions cut 0 bases from V and 5 bases from J, with 4 bases between. This CDR3 has 12 residues. The CDR3 nucleotides are TGCGCCAGCAGCTTGGCCTTAGATACGCAGTATTTT. It codes for CASSLALDTQYF. Full variable domain (rest looked up from reference TRBV5-1 and TRBJ2-3): KAGVTQTPRYLIKTRGQQVTLSCSPISGHRSVSWYQQTPGQGLQFLFEYFSETQRNKGNFPGRFSGRQFSNSRSEMNVSTLELGDSALYLCASSLALDTQYFGPGTRLTVL.

The chain recombines TRBV6-5 with TRBJ2-3; 9 nucleotides match TRBD2. The CDR3 is 16 amino acids. V gave up 1 base and J gave up 5 bases; unmatched junction bases: 7. CDR1 and CDR2 from the germline V gene are MNHEY and SVGAGI. The CDR3 DNA reads as TGTGCCAGCAGTTACTTAGCGGGAGAAAGTGGAGATACGCAGTATTTT. It encodes CASSYLAGESGDTQYF.

CDR3 bases: TGTGCCAGCAGCGGGACAGGGGGTTTGTATGGCTACACCTTC. It translates to CASSGTGGLYGYTF. V gene TRBV6-5 combines with J gene TRBJ1-2; 11 nucleotides match TRBD1. Germline assignment: CDR1 MNHEY and CDR2 SVGAGI. J gave up 5 bases and V 6 bases, and 5 bases lay outside the gene matches. The CDR3 totals 14 residues.

The J gene is TRBJ1-5, the V gene TRBV27; a weak D match, TRBD1 (6 bases). Germline CDR1 and CDR2: MNHEY and SMNVEV (reference sequence). The CDR3 consists of 14 residues. V was cut by 5 bases and J by 5 bases, with 13 bases left in between. The CDR3 bases are TGTGCCAGCAGTCTATACCGGACAGATCAGCCCCAGCATTTT. Amino acid sequence: CASSLYRTDQPQHF.

J is TRBJ2-1 and V is TRBV4-3; possibly TRBD1 for D (5 bases). Trimming left V 0 bases short and J 2 bases short, with 11 bases between. Germline loops: CDR1 LGHNA, CDR2 YSLEER. This CDR3 spans 16 amino acids. CDR3 sequence: CASSQDGQGTYNEQFF. CDR3 coding DNA: TGCGCCAGCAGCCAAGATGGCCAGGGTACCTACAATGAGCAGTTCTTC.

The rearrangement joins TRBV18 to TRBJ1-2; D perhaps matches TRBD1 (6 bases). The germline CDR1 and CDR2 sequences are KGHSH and LQKENI. The germline V and J ends were trimmed by 2 bases and 8 bases, with 9 bases remaining between them. CDR3 size: 12 residues. The CDR3 DNA sequence: TGTGCCAGCTCACCAGCAGGGGAGGGCTACACCTTC. Protein product: CASSPAGEGYTF. Filled out from reference TRBV18 and TRBJ1-2, the complete variable domain reads NAGVMQNPRHLVRRRGQEARLRCSPMKGHSHVYWYRQLPEEGLKFMVYLQKENIIDESGMPKERFSAEFPKEGPSILRIQQVVRGDSAAYFCASSPAGEGYTFGSGTRLTVV.

The rearrangement uses TRBV18 and TRBJ2-7, with D hard to call. The V end lost 0 bases, the J end lost 2 bases, and 8 bases lay between the germline ends. CDR1 KGHSH and CDR2 LQKENI come from the germline V gene. The CDR3 spans 14 residues. CDR3: CASSPPYLAYEQYF. The CDR3 DNA sequence: TGTGCCAGCTCACCACCGTACTTAGCCTACGAGCAGTACTTC.

This clone was seen only once. The gene calls are TRBV6-6 and TRBJ1-2; 7 bases line up with TRBD1. The germline V gene encodes CDR1 MNHNY and CDR2 SVGAGI (reference sequence). This CDR3 is built from 14 residues. Trimming took 5 bases from V and 6 from J; bases not matched to a gene: 9. As DNA, the CDR3 is TGTGCCAGCAGTACACCGACAGGGACCCATGGCTACACCTTC. It codes for CASSTPTGTHGYTF.

The chain uses TRBV30 and TRBJ1-2; a possible D gene is TRBD1 (5 bases). In germline, CDR1 is GTSNPN, CDR2 SVGIG (reference sequence). V dropped 2 bases and J dropped 2 bases, with 18 bases sitting between them. This CDR3 spans 16 amino acids. The CDR3 coding sequence is TGTGCCTGGAGTCCCCCCACTGAGTGGGGCAACTATGGCTACACCTTC. It encodes CAWSPPTEWGNYGYTF.

V and J are TRBV10-3 and TRBJ2-7, with 12 bases matching TRBD2. The ends lost 2 bases at V and 0 bases at J; junction bases unmatched: 2. The CDR3 contains 16 residues. From germline, CDR1 is ENHRY and CDR2 SYGVKD. The CDR3 nucleotides read TGTGCCATCAGTGAGGGGGGACTAGCGGGCTCCTACGAGCAGTACTTC. Translating gives CAISEGGLAGSYEQYF.

The chain couples TRBV6-5 to TRBJ2-5, with D uncertain. The J call may be wrong; the DNA end is better matched by TRBJ2-7. CDR1 and CDR2 from the germline V gene are MNHEY and SVGAGI. CDR3 length equals 13 residues. This CDR3 reads CASSPPFRYEQYF. CDR3 nucleotide sequence: TGTGCCAGCAGTCCCCCCTTCCGCTACGAGCAGTACTTC.

The V and J genes are TRBV29-1 and TRBJ2-7; D call uncertain. V lost 4 bases and J 4 bases, leaving 14 bases between the germline ends. Germline loops: CDR1 SQVTM, CDR2 ANQGSEA. The CDR3 sequence is 13 residues long. The CDR3 protein is CSVVPQDRYEQYF. The CDR3 region has the DNA TGCAGCGTTGTACCCCAGGATCGGTACGAGCAGTACTTC.

The genes are TRBV6-1 and TRBJ2-3; D uncertain. V gave up 4 bases and J gave up 3 bases, with 11 bases separating them. The CDR3 covers 14 residues. CDR1 MNHNS and CDR2 SASEGT come from the germline V gene. This CDR3 reads CASSASSLTDTQYF. CDR3 nucleotide sequence: TGTGCCAGCAGTGCTAGTAGCCTGACAGATACGCAGTATTTT.

The V call is TRBV28, the J call TRBJ2-7; the D gene is possibly TRBD2 (6 bases). V lost 2 bases and J lost 3, with 8 bases in between. CDR3 length: 13 amino acids. CDR1 and CDR2 from the germline V gene are MDHEN and SYDVKM. CDR3: CASSLAGYYEQYF. CDR3 DNA: TGTGCCAGCAGTTTAGCGGGGTACTACGAGCAGTACTTC. Full variable domain (remainder filled in from reference TRBV28 and TRBJ2-7): DVKVTQSSRYLVKRTGEKVFLECVQDMDHENMFWYRQDPGLGLRLIYFSYDVKMKEKGDIPEGYSVSREKKERFSLILESASTNQTSMYLCASSLAGYYEQYFGPGTRLTVT.

J is TRBJ1-1 and V is TRBV5-1; D not certain. The CDR3 is made up of 15 amino acids. V dropped 6 bases and J dropped 0 bases, with 15 bases sitting between them. Germline V gene lookup returns CDR1 SGHRS and CDR2 YFSETQ. The CDR3 region has the DNA TGCGCCAGCACCAACGAGGATGCGATGAACACTGAAGCTTTCTTT. Protein product: CASTNEDAMNTEAFF.

This clone came up once. The J gene is TRBJ2-7, the V gene TRBV2; D is uncertain. Germline lookup yields CDR1 SNHLY and CDR2 FYNNEI. Trimming took off 5 bases at V and 5 bases at J, with 13 bases between the two ends. This CDR3 has 13 residues. As DNA, the CDR3 is TGTGCCAGCAGTCCCCGGTTGGTGGACGAGCAGTACTTC. Its protein is CASSPRLVDEQYF.

The chain is built from TRBV4-1 and TRBJ2-2; 10 positions agree with TRBD2. Germline CDR1 and CDR2: MGHRA and YSYEKL. The CDR3 length is 18 residues. The V gene end was trimmed by 5 bases and the J gene end by 1 base; junction bases not matched to a gene: 10. The CDR3 sequence is CASSFGLAELLNTGELFF. CDR3 DNA sequence: TGCGCCAGCAGCTTTGGACTAGCGGAGCTACTGAACACCGGGGAGCTGTTTTTT.

The CDR3 DNA is TGTGCCACCCATACAGGGGGCGGCTTAAATGACTACACCTTC. Its translation: CATHTGGGLNDYTF. The chain uses TRBV6-6 and TRBJ1-2, with TRBD1 matching over 9 bases. The CDR3 spans 14 residues. V gave up 10 bases and J gave up 10 bases; unmatched junction bases: 16. From germline, CDR1 is MNHNY and CDR2 SVGAGI (reference sequence).

The chain carries TRBV6-6 and TRBJ1-5, with D uncertain. Germline CDR1 MNHNY, CDR2 SVGAGI (reference sequence). CDR3 size: 16 residues. Trimming stripped 0 bases from V and 2 bases from J, with 11 bases between. For the CDR3, the DNA is TGTGCCAGCAGTTACTCGTCTCAGCAGGGCAATCAGCCCCAGCATTTT. It codes for CASSYSSQQGNQPQHF.

Comment on this clone: Other DNA sequences within the sample encode an identical CDR3. The rearrangement links TRBV29-1 to TRBJ1-2; TRBD1 agrees at 10 bases. V lost 5 bases to trimming and J lost 2 bases; unmatched junction nucleotides: 2. This CDR3 is built from 13 residues. The germline V gene has CDR1 SQVTM and CDR2 ANQGSEA. Here the CDR3 DNA reads TGCAGCGTTTCGGGACAGGGGAACTATGGCTACACCTTC. Protein sequence: CSVSGQGNYGYTF.

J is TRBJ2-2 and V is TRBV27, with D perhaps TRBD1 (5 bases). CDR1 is MNHEY and CDR2 is SMNVEV in the germline V gene (reference sequence). Deletions cut 4 bases from V and 3 bases from J, with 9 bases between. The length of the CDR3 is 14 residues. The CDR3 is CASSSTDDTGELFF. The CDR3 region has the DNA TGTGCCAGCAGTTCGACAGACGACACCGGGGAGCTGTTTTTT.

V gene TRBV7-6 combines with J gene TRBJ1-2; 9 bases align to TRBD1. The CDR3 runs to 14 residues. Per the germline V gene, CDR1 is SGHVS and CDR2 is FNYEAQ. The junction had 2 bases not matched to a gene; V was cut back by 0 bases and J by 6 bases. The CDR3 region is CASSLAGDRDGYTF. The CDR3 DNA follows: TGTGCCAGCAGCTTAGCCGGGGACAGGGATGGCTACACCTTC. The variable domain in full, completed from reference TRBV7-6 and TRBJ1-2, reads GAGVSQSPRYKVTKRGQDVALRCDPISGHVSLYWYRQALGQGPEFLTYFNYEAQQDKSGLPNDRFSAERPEGSISTLTIQRTEQRDSAMYRCASSLAGDRDGYTFGSGTRLTVV.